These 22 T cell receptor beta chains originate from one sample sequenced in a study of T cell responses to AZD1222 COVID-19 vaccine (dated by TCRdb to 2020 to 2022). Library construction relied on the immunoSEQ multiplex PCR assay. Entries here come from immuneACCESS through TCRdb and include only in-frame sequences with V and J called. Some clones fail to appear in such tables; in the studies checked, an unresolved V gene covers under half of the shortfall, and the cause of the remainder is unknown. The sample yields roughly 140,000 clones; 85% to 90% were counted once. The ten largest clones represent around 3% of the sample. The time point tag for this specimen amounts to: baseline before first vaccination. This specimen consisted of peripheral blood, obtained on day 0 of AZD1222 vaccination. The receptors here all came from an adult in good health.

The V gene is TRBV18, the J gene TRBJ2-5; D is ambiguous. This CDR3 has 14 amino acids. Germline CDR1 and CDR2: KGHSH and LQKENI. V dropped 0 bases and J dropped 1 base, with 6 bases sitting between them. CDR3 amino acids: CASSPPNFQETQYF. The CDR3 DNA reads TGTGCCAGCTCACCACCGAATTTCCAAGAGACCCAGTACTTC.

This chain uses TRBV5-1 with TRBJ1-1; tentative D call: TRBD1 (6 bases). CDR1 SGHRS and CDR2 YFSETQ come from the germline V gene. This CDR3 contains 13 residues. The V gene lost 4 bases and the J gene lost 6 bases, with 13 bases spanning the gap. The chain's CDR3 is CASSRRTAAEAFF. The CDR3 DNA reads TGCGCCAGCAGCCGCCGGACAGCCGCTGAAGCTTTCTTT.

The chain carries TRBV5-1 and TRBJ2-5; TRBD1 matches at 8 bases. The germline gives CDR1 SGHRS, CDR2 YFSETQ. The CDR3 length is 14 residues. The V and J ends lost 4 bases and 5 bases, in that order; junction bases with no gene match: 7. The CDR3 coding sequence is TGCGCCAGCAGCCCGGGCAGGGGGCAGGAGACCCAGTACTTC. As protein: CASSPGRGQETQYF.

This clone was seen a single time. The genes are TRBV10-3 and TRBJ1-6, with 7 bases aligning to TRBD1. The CDR3 has 17 residues. V lost 11 bases and J lost 10; bases outside the gene matches: 23. Germline V gene lookup returns CDR1 ENHRY and CDR2 SYGVKD. The CDR3 DNA follows: TGTGCCTCCCAACTTGGGCCGGGGCTAGGGGGCGCCTCACCCCTCCACTTT. Its protein is CASQLGPGLGGASPLHF.

Only one count was recorded for this clone. The rearrangement links TRBV20-1 to TRBJ1-6; the D is unclear. The CDR3 is 14 amino acids. Germline CDR1 reads DFQATT; CDR2 reads SNEGSKA (reference sequence). V shed 3 bases and J shed 0 bases, with 6 bases lying between them. The CDR3 DNA is TGCAGTGCTAGTCGCAGCTCCTATAATTCACCCCTCCACTTT. It yields the protein CSASRSSYNSPLHF.

The genes are TRBV29-1 and TRBJ2-7; D is possibly TRBD2 (5 bases). The V end was cut by 6 bases, the J end by 3 bases, with 12 bases between. The CDR3 covers 12 residues. From germline, CDR1 is SQVTM and CDR2 ANQGSEA. CDR3 loop: CSVRWGVYEQYF. CDR3 coding DNA: TGCAGCGTCCGATGGGGAGTCTACGAGCAGTACTTC.

This clone was detected only once. The rearrangement uses TRBV18 and TRBJ2-3, with D unclear. With 3 bases removed from V and 5 bases from J, the gap between germline ends came to 6 bases. Germline lookup yields CDR1 KGHSH and CDR2 LQKENI. The CDR3 contains 12 residues. The CDR3 is CASSPLGDTQYF. The CDR3 DNA follows: TGTGCCAGCTCACCTTTGGGAGATACGCAGTATTTT.

J is TRBJ1-5 and V is TRBV19; D not certain. Trimming cost V 3 bases and J 1 base, with 7 bases left between them. CDR1 LNHDA and CDR2 SQIVND come from the germline V gene (reference sequence). The CDR3 sequence is 14 residues long. CDR3 loop: CASSIDVSNQPQHF. The CDR3 DNA is TGTGCCAGTAGTATTGACGTCAGCAATCAGCCCCAGCATTTT.

The chain is built from TRBV2 and TRBJ1-3; D not certain. Trimming stripped 4 bases from V and 8 bases from J, with 9 bases between. Germline V gene data show CDR1 as SNHLY and CDR2 as FYNNEI. The CDR3 length is 12 residues. CDR3 in DNA: TGTGCCAGCAGTGGTCTGATTGACACCATATATTTT. Its protein is CASSGLIDTIYF. Full variable domain (remainder filled in from reference TRBV2 and TRBJ1-3): EPEVTQTPSHQVTQMGQEVILRCVPISNHLYFYWYRQILGQKVEFLVSFYNNEISEKSEIFDDQFSVERPDGSNFTLKIRSTKLEDSAMYFCASSGLIDTIYFGEGSWLTVV.

The chain links TRBV18 to TRBJ2-3, with TRBD2 identical over 8 bases. This CDR3 is built from 15 residues. Germline trimming cut 2 bases from V and 2 bases from J; bases unmatched to any gene: 3. Per the germline V gene, CDR1 is KGHSH and CDR2 is LQKENI. In nucleotides, the CDR3 is TGTGCCAGCTCACCAGGTAGCGGGATCACAGATACGCAGTATTTT. This sequence encodes CASSPGSGITDTQYF.

This clone has only a few counts. The chain combines TRBV7-2 with TRBJ2-1, with 10 bases aligning to TRBD2. This CDR3 contains 16 residues. The germline V gene has CDR1 SGHTA and CDR2 FQGNSA. V shed 2 bases, J shed 4 bases, and the junction held 5 bases outside the gene matches. CDR3: CASSLQISGGYNEQFF. CDR3 bases: TGTGCCAGCAGCTTACAGATTAGCGGGGGGTACAATGAGCAGTTCTTC. Complete variable domain (other parts from reference TRBV7-2 and TRBJ2-1): GAGVSQSPSNKVTEKGKDVELRCDPISGHTALYWYRQSLGQGLEFLIYFQGNSAPDKSGLPSDRFSAERTGGSVSTLTIQRTQQEDSAVYLCASSLQISGGYNEQFFGPGTRLTVL.

This clone has a handful of counts. The CDR3 DNA reads TGTGCCAGCAGCCAAGATCTTGCGCGGGAGCAGTTCTTC. Residues: CASSQDLAREQFF. This chain links TRBV14 with TRBJ2-1; the D is unclear. The CDR3 sequence is 13 residues long. Trimming took off 0 bases at V and 10 bases at J, with 10 bases between the two ends. The germline CDR1 and CDR2 sequences are SGHDN and FVKESK.

The V and J genes are TRBV7-2 and TRBJ1-6; perhaps TRBD1 as D (6 bases). The CDR3 covers 14 residues. The germline V gene has CDR1 SGHTA and CDR2 FQGNSA. V was cut by 5 bases and J by 10 bases, with 15 bases left in between. CDR3 coding DNA: TGTGCCAGCAGCGAAGGAGACAGGCCATCACCCCTCCACTTT. It yields the protein CASSEGDRPSPLHF.

This chain uses TRBV7-3 with TRBJ1-1; 8 positions match TRBD1. CDR1 is SGHTA, CDR2 FQGTGA, per germline. Trimming at V came to 5 bases and at J to 7 bases, leaving 12 bases not matched to a gene. This CDR3 spans 15 amino acids. For the CDR3, the DNA is TGTGCCAGCAGCCCAGGGGGGACAGGCCAATATGAAGCTTTCTTT. Translated: CASSPGGTGQYEAFF.

V usage is TRBV7-9 and J usage is TRBJ2-3; D is unresolved. The CDR3 length is 12 residues. The V gene lost 3 bases and the J gene lost 6 bases, with 7 bases spanning the gap. Germline CDR1 reads SEHNR; CDR2 reads FQNEAQ (reference sequence). CDR3 DNA: TGTGCCAGCAGCTTTCAACCGGATACGCAGTATTTT. Its protein product is CASSFQPDTQYF.

This clone was recorded only once. The chain has TRBV23-1 and TRBJ2-3; D unclear. TRBV23-1 counts as an open reading frame of uncertain function. V was pared by 2 bases and J by 2 bases, with 8 bases between. The CDR3 is made up of 14 amino acids. CDR3 sequence: CASSQRRATDTQYF. CDR3 DNA: TGCGCCAGCAGTCAAAGACGGGCCACAGATACGCAGTATTTT.

This clone was recorded only once. J is TRBJ1-5 and V is TRBV6-5, with TRBD1 as a possible D gene (5 bases). V lost 6 bases and J 5 bases, leaving 8 bases between the germline ends. Germline CDR1 reads MNHEY; CDR2 reads SVGAGI. This CDR3 region has 12 residues. In DNA form, the CDR3 reads TGTGCCAGCAGAGACAGTTATCAGCCCCAGCATTTT. Its protein is CASRDSYQPQHF.

This clone was observed a handful of times. The chain has TRBV6-5 and TRBJ2-7, with D uncertain. V was shortened by 5 bases and J by 0 bases, with 14 bases between the two germline ends. There are 15 residues in the CDR3. Looked up from germline, CDR1 is MNHEY and CDR2 is SVGAGI. For the CDR3, the DNA is TGTGCCAGCAGTCCTATGCTGGGCAGCTCCTACGAGCAGTACTTC. Its translation: CASSPMLGSSYEQYF.

J is TRBJ1-4 and V is TRBV15; tentatively, D is TRBD1 (6 bases). The CDR3 has 17 residues. Germline V gene sequence: CDR1 LNHNV, CDR2 YYDKDF (reference sequence). The V and J ends lost 0 bases and 2 bases respectively, with 13 bases between them. CDR3: CATSRDQGSATNEKLFF. The CDR3 DNA follows: TGTGCCACCAGCAGAGATCAGGGGTCAGCCACTAATGAAAAACTGTTTTTT.

V gene TRBV19 combines with J gene TRBJ1-5; the D is unclear. V lost 3 bases and J 0 bases, leaving 9 bases between the germline ends. In germline, CDR1 is LNHDA, CDR2 SQIVND (reference sequence). This CDR3 has 15 amino acids. The CDR3 region has the DNA TGTGCCAGTAGTATTTATTTGACTAGCAATCAGCCCCAGCATTTT. It encodes CASSIYLTSNQPQHF.

This sequence joins TRBV7-9 and TRBJ2-5; weak D call: TRBD1 (5 bases). Per germline, CDR1 SEHNR and CDR2 FQNEAQ (reference sequence). This CDR3 region has 14 residues. V shed 8 bases and J shed 0 bases, with 13 bases lying between them. Here the CDR3 DNA reads TGTGCCAGCGGGGCAGCGAAGTACCAAGAGACCCAGTACTTC. It is translated as CASGAAKYQETQYF.

The rearrangement links TRBV5-8 to TRBJ1-4; D might be TRBD1 (6 bases). The CDR3 has 14 residues. The V gene's germline CDR1 is SGHTS and CDR2 YDEGEE. Trimming removed 6 bases from V and 7 bases from J, with 16 bases in between. Here the CDR3 DNA reads TGTGCCAGCACCCAGACAGGCGCTAGTGAAAAACTGTTTTTT. It specifies CASTQTGASEKLFF.